What follows are 25 T cell receptor beta chains derived from one specimen sequenced in a study of T cells in localized non-small cell lung cancer. Some clones are missing from TCRdb's copy, which holds only in-frame ones; the method was immunoSEQ multiplex PCR. Of about 25,000 clones in the sample, approximately 90% were seen once. This specimen was peripheral blood mononuclear cells, taken before any cancer treatment. Every receptor here comes from a woman aged 35-70 years with stage III lung adenocarcinoma.

The CDR3 reads CAWSVGPYEQYF. CDR3 DNA: TGTGCCTGGAGTGTAGGCCCCTACGAGCAGTACTTC. The rearrangement joins TRBV30 to TRBJ2-7; no definite D call. Germline CDR1 reads GTSNPN; CDR2 reads SVGIG (reference sequence). The ends were cut back, 0 bases at V and 2 bases at J, with 5 bases in the middle. This CDR3 is built from 12 residues. The whole variable domain, remainder taken from reference TRBV30 and TRBJ2-7, is SQTIHQWPATLVQPVGSPLSLECTVEGTSNPNLYWYRQAAGRGLQLLFYSVGIGQISSEVPQNLSASRPQDRQFILSSKKLLLSDSGFYLCAWSVGPYEQYFGPGTRLTVT.

This clone is medium-sized (0.01 to 0.1%) within its sample. V gene TRBV6-1 combines with J gene TRBJ1-1; TRBD1 agrees at 7 bases. This CDR3 is built from 13 residues. CDR1 and CDR2 (germline): MNHNS, SASEGT. The V gene end was trimmed by 7 bases and the J gene end by 4 bases; junction bases not matched to a gene: 6. The CDR3 nucleotides are TGTGCCAGCAATCTACAGGGGTCCACTGAAGCTTTCTTT. Its translation is CASNLQGSTEAFF.

The DNA of the CDR3 is TGTGCCAGCAGCGTAGTATATAATTCACCCCTCCACTTT. The encoded protein is CASSVVYNSPLHF. This chain links TRBV9 with TRBJ1-6; no firm D call. Per the germline V gene, CDR1 is SGDLS and CDR2 is YYNGEE. V gave up 0 bases and J gave up 4 bases, with 2 bases separating them. The CDR3 is made up of 13 amino acids. Based on the CDR3 plus reference TRBV9 and TRBJ1-6, the full variable domain is DSGVTQTPKHLITATGQRVTLRCSPRSGDLSVYWYQQSLDQGLQFLIQYYNGEERAKGNILERFSAQQFPDLHSELNLSSLELGDSALYFCASSVVYNSPLHFGNGTRLTVT.

This chain joins TRBV7-2 and TRBJ1-4, with D uncertain. The ends were cut back, 5 bases at V and 11 bases at J, with 12 bases in the middle. Germline V lookup: CDR1 SGHTA, CDR2 FQGNSA. The CDR3 length is 12 residues. The CDR3 DNA reads TGTGCCAGCAGCCAACCCCGAGGGAAACTGTTTTTT. It is translated as CASSQPRGKLFF. The whole variable domain, remainder taken from reference TRBV7-2 and TRBJ1-4, is GAGVSQSPSNKVTEKGKDVELRCDPISGHTALYWYRQSLGQGLEFLIYFQGNSAPDKSGLPSDRFSAERTGGSVSTLTIQRTQQEDSAVYLCASSQPRGKLFFGSGTQLSVL.

The CDR3 DNA sequence: TGTGCCAGCAGTGGGACAGGGGGCCGTCGTTCGGGTGGCTACACCTTC. Amino acid sequence: CASSGTGGRRSGGYTF. The rearrangement joins TRBV27 to TRBJ1-2, with 12 bases that match TRBD1. Per the germline V gene, CDR1 is MNHEY and CDR2 is SMNVEV (reference sequence). This CDR3 contains 16 residues. Trimming cost V 5 bases and J 7 bases; bases outside gene matches: 11.

V and J are TRBV5-4 and TRBJ1-3, with 8 bases that match TRBD1. Germline V CDR1 and CDR2: SGHNT, YYREEE (reference sequence). The V segment lost 3 bases and the J segment 0 bases; nucleotides outside the gene matches: 8. CDR3 size: 17 residues. CDR3 bases: TGTGCCAGCAGCTCCGGGACAGGTGCACACTCTGGAAACACCATATATTTT. It is translated as CASSSGTGAHSGNTIYF.

This chain joins TRBV2 and TRBJ1-2, with D possibly TRBD1 on 5 matching bases. The CDR3 length is 10 residues. CDR1 and CDR2 (germline): SNHLY, FYNNEI. Trimming left V 9 bases short and J 7 bases short, with 9 bases between. The chain's CDR3 is CARKGAGYTF. The CDR3 DNA sequence: TGTGCCAGGAAAGGGGCTGGCTACACCTTC.

The DNA of the CDR3 is TGTGCCAGCAGCTTGGGGAGCCCCTACAATGAGCAGTTCTTC. As protein: CASSLGSPYNEQFF. The chain uses TRBV11-2 and TRBJ2-1; D may be TRBD2 (5 bases). This CDR3 spans 14 amino acids. Germline V CDR1 and CDR2: SGHAT, FQNNGV. The V gene lost 3 bases and the J gene lost 2 bases, with 8 bases spanning the gap.

This chain connects TRBV6-6 to TRBJ2-7, with a possible D match to TRBD1 (6 bases). Per germline, CDR1 MNHNY and CDR2 SVGAGI (reference sequence). This CDR3 comprises 13 residues. Trimming took 7 bases from V and 4 from J, leaving 14 bases between them. The DNA for the CDR3 is TGTGCCAGCAACCAACTACAGGGATACGAGCAGTACTTC. Translation: CASNQLQGYEQYF.

The rearrangement uses TRBV7-9 and TRBJ2-1, with unresolved D. V was clipped by 4 bases and J by 6 bases, with 7 bases between them. CDR3 size: 12 residues. Germline V gene lookup returns CDR1 SEHNR and CDR2 FQNEAQ (reference sequence). CDR3 protein: CASSSMGNEQFF. The CDR3 nucleotides are TGTGCCAGCAGCTCCATGGGCAATGAGCAGTTCTTC.

The gene calls are TRBV6-4 and TRBJ2-5, with 15 bases matching TRBD2. The CDR3 is 16 residues long. Trimming took 6 bases from V and 4 from J; bases not matched to a gene: 6. CDR1 and CDR2 from the germline V gene are MRHNA and SNTAGT. The CDR3, as DNA: TGTGCCAGCAGCCCAGGACTAGCGGGGGGGCCAGAGACCCAGTACTTC. Translation gives CASSPGLAGGPETQYF.

The rearrangement joins TRBV28 to TRBJ2-1; D call uncertain. This CDR3 region has 11 residues. Deletions cut 2 bases from V and 10 bases from J, with 6 bases between. Germline assignment: CDR1 MDHEN and CDR2 SYDVKM. The CDR3 region is CASSLIGEQFF. The DNA for the CDR3 is TGTGCCAGCAGTTTAATTGGGGAGCAGTTCTTC.

This chain uses TRBV7-9 with TRBJ2-5; no clear D. The germline V and J ends were trimmed by 1 base and 0 bases, with 9 bases remaining between them. Germline values: CDR1 SEHNR, CDR2 FQNEAQ (reference sequence). The CDR3 is 15 amino acids. The CDR3 loop reads CASSLGLVHQETQYF. CDR3 bases: TGTGCCAGCAGCTTAGGGTTGGTACACCAAGAGACCCAGTACTTC.

CDR3 coding DNA: TGTGCCTCCTCTGGCCAGGGGTTAAATCAGCCCCAGCATTTT. Protein sequence: CASSGQGLNQPQHF. The V and J genes are TRBV5-6 and TRBJ1-5; maybe TRBD1 (6 bases). V gave up 10 bases and J gave up 4 bases, with 18 bases separating them. Germline lookup yields CDR1 SGHDT and CDR2 YYEEEE. The CDR3 has 14 residues.

This clone showed up just once. This sequence joins TRBV28 and TRBJ2-1; 12 bases are a match to TRBD2. The CDR3 spans 15 residues. Per the germline V gene, CDR1 is MDHEN and CDR2 is SYDVKM. The junction had 6 bases not matched to a gene; V was cut back by 3 bases and J by 9 bases. CDR3 nucleotides: TGTGCCAGCAGTTTCCCGACTAGCGGGAGCACTGAGCAGTTCTTC. This gives the protein CASSFPTSGSTEQFF.

This clone was recorded only once. The rearrangement joins TRBV7-4 to TRBJ2-3; D is uncertain. Trimming stripped 2 bases from V and 3 bases from J, with 12 bases between. This CDR3 spans 15 amino acids. Germline CDR1 and CDR2: SGHVT and SQSDAQ. The CDR3 loop is CASSLTSPATDTQYF. CDR3 DNA sequence: TGTGCCAGCAGCTTAACTTCTCCAGCGACAGATACGCAGTATTTT. Filled out from reference TRBV7-4 and TRBJ2-3, the complete variable domain reads GAGVSQSPRYKVAKRGRDVALRCDSISGHVTLYWYRQTLGQGSEVLTYSQSDAQRDKSGRPSGRFSAERPERSVSTLKIQRTEQGDSAVYLCASSLTSPATDTQYFGPGTRLTVL.

The rearrangement uses TRBV9 and TRBJ2-2; the D gene is possibly TRBD2 (7 bases). This CDR3 region has 16 residues. Germline loops: CDR1 SGDLS, CDR2 YYNGEE. The germline V and J ends were trimmed by 4 bases and 7 bases, with 20 bases remaining between them. The CDR3 DNA is TGTGCCAGCAGCCCCTCGGGGAGGGGGAATGGCGGGGAGCTGTTTTTT. Encoded protein: CASSPSGRGNGGELFF.

This chain links TRBV5-1 with TRBJ1-2; 9 bases are a match to TRBD1. The V gene end was trimmed by 4 bases and the J gene end by 2 bases; junction bases not matched to a gene: 6. Per germline, CDR1 SGHRS and CDR2 YFSETQ. CDR3 length: 15 residues. CDR3 sequence (DNA): TGCGCCAGCAGCCTATCTACAGGGGGCAACTATGGCTACACCTTC. Amino acids: CASSLSTGGNYGYTF.

The rearrangement uses TRBV7-6 and TRBJ1-1; perhaps TRBD1 as D (6 bases). V dropped 1 base and J dropped 5 bases, with 14 bases sitting between them. CDR1 and CDR2 (germline): SGHVS, FNYEAQ. The CDR3 spans 15 residues. This CDR3 is CASSLVGGATTEAFF. DNA of the CDR3: TGTGCCAGCAGCTTAGTCGGGGGCGCGACGACTGAAGCTTTCTTT.

The genes are TRBV4-1 and TRBJ2-2; D is uncertain. Germline V lookup: CDR1 MGHRA, CDR2 YSYEKL. The CDR3 consists of 15 residues. The V and J ends lost 4 bases and 1 base respectively, with 10 bases between them. CDR3 nucleotides: TGCGCCAGCAGCCGGGGAACATGGAACACCGGGGAGCTGTTTTTT. It codes for CASSRGTWNTGELFF.

The chain combines TRBV5-1 with TRBJ2-3; D is uncertain. Germline V gene data show CDR1 as SGHRS and CDR2 as YFSETQ. The CDR3 contains 11 residues. V was pared by 1 base and J by 3 bases, with 0 bases between. Here the CDR3 DNA reads TGCGCCAGCAGCTTGACAGATACGCAGTATTTT. Protein sequence: CASSLTDTQYF.

This clone was picked up a small number of times. The gene calls are TRBV2 and TRBJ1-1; D is unclear. CDR3 length equals 11 residues. V gave up 7 bases and J gave up 10 bases, with 13 bases separating them. Germline V gene sequence: CDR1 SNHLY, CDR2 FYNNEI. The chain's CDR3 is CASNRGWGAFF. CDR3 coding DNA: TGTGCCAGCAATCGGGGATGGGGAGCTTTCTTT. The full variable domain, with the rest looked up from reference TRBV2 and TRBJ1-1, is EPEVTQTPSHQVTQMGQEVILRCVPISNHLYFYWYRQILGQKVEFLVSFYNNEISEKSEIFDDQFSVERPDGSNFTLKIRSTKLEDSAMYFCASNRGWGAFFGQGTRLTVV.

V is TRBV6-5 and J is TRBJ2-1, with 10 positions matching TRBD2. This CDR3 comprises 15 residues. V lost 5 bases, J lost 14 bases, and 15 bases stayed unmatched. Germline V gene lookup returns CDR1 MNHEY and CDR2 SVGAGI. The CDR3, as DNA: TGTGCCAGCAGTAATCCTAGCGGGAGATCCCTGGGGGAGTTCTTC. Translating gives CASSNPSGRSLGEFF.

The rearrangement joins TRBV7-2 to TRBJ2-7; D ambiguous. This CDR3 is built from 13 residues. Between the trimmed V and J ends, which lost 4 bases and 0 bases, there was a span of 7 bases. CDR1 is SGHTA, CDR2 FQGNSA, per germline. CDR3 in DNA: TGTGCCAGCAGCTCCCGCCCCTCCTACGAGCAGTACTTC. It encodes CASSSRPSYEQYF. The entire variable domain, with the rest obtained from reference TRBV7-2 and TRBJ2-7, is as follows: GAGVSQSPSNKVTEKGKDVELRCDPISGHTALYWYRQSLGQGLEFLIYFQGNSAPDKSGLPSDRFSAERTGGSVSTLTIQRTQQEDSAVYLCASSSRPSYEQYFGPGTRLTVT.

The chain employs TRBV7-2 and TRBJ2-7; no firm D call. In germline, CDR1 is SGHTA, CDR2 FQGNSA. V lost 5 bases and J 7 bases, leaving 12 bases between the germline ends. There are 12 residues in the CDR3. In DNA form, the CDR3 reads TGTGCCAGCAGCCGACATCGTGGGGAGCAGTACTTC. Protein sequence: CASSRHRGEQYF.